The present entry profiles one T cell receptor beta chain with its context. The data were obtained in a study of preoperative IRX-2 immunotherapy in early breast cancer. The treatment was: preoperative locoregional IRX-2 cytokine immunotherapy. Patients received preoperative, locoregional IRX-2 cytokine immunotherapy in a phase Ib study. V dropped 6 bases and J dropped 0 bases, with 10 bases sitting between them. The CDR3 sequence is 14 residues long. The germline gives CDR1 MNHGY, CDR2 SAAAGT. Method: immunoSEQ multiplex PCR; TCRdb's copy keeps in-frame clones and lacks some. The repertoire includes about 98,000 clones, approximately 90% of them detected once, and about 1.9% sits in the top ten.

The chain couples TRBV6-8 to TRBJ2-3; no firm D call. This TCR derives from a human donor with breast cancer. The sample here was tumor tissue, taken after IRX-2 immunotherapy. The CDR3 DNA reads TGTGCCAGCAGCCTCGACGGAAGCACAGATACGCAGTATTTT. This sequence encodes CASSLDGSTDTQYF.